Listed below are T cell receptor beta chains from one sample, sequenced in a study of technical replicates of blood from a handful of donors. Sequenced by immunoSEQ multiplex PCR; TCRdb stores in-frame clones only, minus some. The sample lists roughly 15,000 clones, around nine tenths seen once, with roughly 11% in the top ten. Sequenced: PBMCs. These receptor sequences come from a human donor in good health. Each CDR3 is given with its conserved first and last residue. The D gene is left open where the match is weak. Clone size is given for some rows only: seen once, a few or many times, or a class if the clone is expanded.

clone_size,v_call,d_call,j_call,cdr3_aa,cdr3_nt
-,TRBV9,TRBD1,TRBJ1-3,CASSGDRGTIYF,TGTGCCAGCAGCGGGGACAGGGGGACCATATATTTT
-,TRBV29-1,TRBD1,TRBJ2-7,CSVGTGEQEQYF,TGCAGCGTTGGGACAGGCGAACAGGAGCAGTACTTC
-,TRBV19,-,TRBJ2-5,CASSILGGETQYF,TGTGCCAGTAGTATTTTGGGGGGAGAGACCCAGTACTTC
-,TRBV6-6,-,TRBJ2-3,CASSYSGLGTDTQYF,TGTGCCAGCAGTTACTCGGGGCTCGGCACAGATACGCAGTATTTT
-,TRBV27,-,TRBJ1-2,CASSPLGGDYYGYTF,TGTGCCAGCAGTCCATTGGGCGGGGACTACTATGGCTACACCTTC
-,TRBV10-3,TRBD2,TRBJ2-7,CAIRIGGGTYEQYF,TGTGCCATCAGGATCGGGGGAGGGACCTACGAGCAGTACTTC
-,TRBV5-4,-,TRBJ1-5,CASAFRGTPPNNQPQHF,TGTGCCAGCGCGTTTAGAGGTACCCCTCCTAACAATCAGCCCCAGCATTTT
-,TRBV6-1,-,TRBJ2-2,CASSEIVGLPGELFF,TGTGCCAGCAGTGAAATAGTAGGACTTCCCGGGGAGCTGTTTTTT
-,TRBV19,TRBD1,TRBJ1-2,CASGQGHGYTF,TGTGCCAGCGGACAGGGCCATGGCTACACCTTC
-,TRBV5-1,TRBD1,TRBJ1-2,CASSLAGVQGSGYGYTF,TGCGCCAGCAGCTTGGCGGGGGTACAGGGGAGCGGCTATGGCTACACCTTC
-,TRBV27,TRBD1,TRBJ1-2,CASGEQGGNYGYTF,TGTGCCAGCGGAGAGCAGGGGGGAAACTATGGCTACACCTTC
-,TRBV7-3,-,TRBJ1-1,CASSASQNTEAFF,TGTGCCAGCAGCGCCAGTCAGAACACTGAAGCTTTCTTT
-,TRBV6-6,TRBD2,TRBJ2-4,CASSSSGRDKNIQYF,TGTGCCAGCAGCTCTAGCGGGAGGGACAAAAACATTCAGTACTTC
-,TRBV5-4,TRBD2,TRBJ2-7,CASSPTSDRWAYEQYF,TGTGCCAGCAGCCCCACTAGCGACCGATGGGCATACGAGCAGTACTTC
once,TRBV28,TRBD2,TRBJ2-4,CASSLVSGLAGVTAKNIQYF,TGTGCCAGCAGTTTAGTGTCCGGACTAGCGGGAGTCACGGCCAAAAACATTCAGTACTTC
-,TRBV11-2,-,TRBJ1-1,CASSLVRGVREAFF,TGTGCCAGCAGCTTAGTCCGGGGGGTGCGAGAAGCTTTCTTT
-,TRBV18,-,TRBJ2-1,CASSTGTGESWNEQFF,TGTGCCAGCTCGACTGGGACTGGGGAGTCATGGAATGAGCAGTTCTTC
-,TRBV27,TRBD2,TRBJ2-1,CASRKRLAGVPHEQFF,TGTGCCAGCAGAAAGAGACTAGCGGGAGTCCCCCATGAGCAGTTCTTC
-,TRBV9,TRBD2,TRBJ2-7,CASSSSTSGSPHEQYF,TGTGCCAGCAGCTCTTCGACTAGCGGGAGTCCTCACGAGCAGTACTTC
-,TRBV9,TRBD2,TRBJ2-1,CASSVTSGGQPEQFF,TGTGCCAGCAGCGTGACTAGCGGGGGGCAACCTGAGCAGTTCTTC
-,TRBV5-1,-,TRBJ2-5,CASSLVAAIQETQYF,TGCGCCAGCAGCTTGGTAGCGGCAATCCAAGAGACCCAGTACTTC
-,TRBV19,TRBD2,TRBJ2-1,CASSISLAGGSYNEQFF,TGTGCCAGTAGTATCTCCCTAGCGGGAGGGTCCTACAATGAGCAGTTCTTC
-,TRBV7-3,-,TRBJ2-5,CASSLIGGMSQETQYF,TGTGCCAGCAGCTTAATTGGGGGGATGTCCCAAGAGACCCAGTACTTC
-,TRBV25-1,TRBD2,TRBJ2-7,CASSDVAGAHYEQYF,TGTGCCAGCAGTGATGTTGCGGGAGCGCACTACGAGCAGTACTTC
-,TRBV19,-,TRBJ1-1,CATIHPNTEAFF,TGTGCCACCATACACCCGAACACTGAAGCTTTCTTT
-,TRBV21-1,-,TRBJ2-7,CAGPSGFREQYF,TGTGCCGGCCCCTCAGGGTTTCGGGAGCAGTACTTC
-,TRBV5-1,TRBD2,TRBJ2-7,CASSSALAGVSYEQYF,TGCGCCAGCAGCAGCGCACTAGCGGGGGTCTCCTACGAGCAGTACTTC
-,TRBV11-2,-,TRBJ1-1,CASSLNVGARTEAFF,TGTGCCAGCAGCTTAAATGTAGGGGCTAGAACTGAAGCTTTCTTT
once,TRBV9,TRBD2,TRBJ2-7,CASSSGLAEPYEQYF,TGTGCCAGCAGCAGTGGACTAGCTGAGCCATACGAGCAGTACTTC
-,TRBV7-6,TRBD1,TRBJ2-3,CASSYGQGTDTQYF,TGTGCCAGCAGCTACGGACAGGGAACAGATACGCAGTATTTT
-,TRBV25-1,-,TRBJ2-7,CASSELSRYEQYF,TGTGCCAGCAGTGAATTGTCGAGATACGAGCAGTACTTC
-,TRBV6-5,-,TRBJ2-7,CASSYRSVTSPHEQYF,TGTGCCAGCAGTTATCGTTCGGTAACCTCGCCCCACGAGCAGTACTTC
-,TRBV6-1,TRBD2,TRBJ2-7,CASSESPGGYEQYF,TGTGCCAGCAGTGAATCCCCGGGGGGGTACGAGCAGTACTTC